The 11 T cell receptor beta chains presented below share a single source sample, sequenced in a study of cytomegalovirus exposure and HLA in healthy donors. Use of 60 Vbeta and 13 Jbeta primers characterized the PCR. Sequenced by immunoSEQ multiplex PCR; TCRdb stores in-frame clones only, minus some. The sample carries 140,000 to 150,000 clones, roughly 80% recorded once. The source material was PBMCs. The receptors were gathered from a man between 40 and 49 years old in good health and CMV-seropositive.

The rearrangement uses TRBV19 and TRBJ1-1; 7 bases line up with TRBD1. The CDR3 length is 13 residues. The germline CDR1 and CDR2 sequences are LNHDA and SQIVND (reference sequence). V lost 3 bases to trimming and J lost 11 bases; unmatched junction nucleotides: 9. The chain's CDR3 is CASSIRTGWEAFF. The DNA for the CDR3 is TGTGCCAGTAGTATTAGGACAGGTTGGGAGGCTTTCTTT.

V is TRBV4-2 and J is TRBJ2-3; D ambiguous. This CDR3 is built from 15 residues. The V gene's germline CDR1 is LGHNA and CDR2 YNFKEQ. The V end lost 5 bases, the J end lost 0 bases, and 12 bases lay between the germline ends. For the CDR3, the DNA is TGTGCCAGCAGCTCCCGAGGAGCTAGCACAGATACGCAGTATTTT. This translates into CASSSRGASTDTQYF.

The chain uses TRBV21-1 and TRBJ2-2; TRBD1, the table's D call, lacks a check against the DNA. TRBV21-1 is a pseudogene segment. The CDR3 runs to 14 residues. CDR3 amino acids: CASRGQGWTGELFF. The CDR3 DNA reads TGTGCCAGCAGAGGACAGGGGTGGACCGGGGAGCTGTTTTTT.

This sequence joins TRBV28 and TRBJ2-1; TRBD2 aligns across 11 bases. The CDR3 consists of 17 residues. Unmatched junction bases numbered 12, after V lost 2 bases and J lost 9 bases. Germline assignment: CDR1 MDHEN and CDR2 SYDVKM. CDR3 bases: TGTGCCAGCAGTTTAGTAGCGGGAGGGCCGTTAGGGGGTGAGCAGTTCTTC. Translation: CASSLVAGGPLGGEQFF.

CDR3 in DNA: TGTGCCAGCAGCTTAGACCAATTACAGGGCTACGAGCAGTACTTC. As protein: CASSLDQLQGYEQYF. The chain has TRBV11-2 and TRBJ2-7, with D tentatively TRBD1 (6 bases). Per germline, CDR1 SGHAT and CDR2 FQNNGV. V was clipped by 0 bases and J by 3 bases, with 12 bases between them. The CDR3 sequence is 15 residues long.

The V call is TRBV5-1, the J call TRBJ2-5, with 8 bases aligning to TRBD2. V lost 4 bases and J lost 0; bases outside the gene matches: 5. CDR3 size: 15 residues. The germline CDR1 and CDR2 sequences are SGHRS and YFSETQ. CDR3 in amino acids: CASSATLADQETQYF. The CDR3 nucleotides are TGCGCCAGCAGCGCCACACTAGCGGACCAAGAGACCCAGTACTTC.

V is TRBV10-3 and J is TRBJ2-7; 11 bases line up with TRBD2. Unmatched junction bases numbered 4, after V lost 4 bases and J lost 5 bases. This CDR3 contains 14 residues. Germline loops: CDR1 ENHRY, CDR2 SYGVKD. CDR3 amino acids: CAISGLAGGNEQYF. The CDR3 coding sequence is TGTGCCATCAGTGGATTAGCGGGAGGGAACGAGCAGTACTTC.

The CDR3 protein is CASSEGGDYYNEQFF. CDR3 coding DNA: TGTGCCAGCAGTGAGGGGGGGGACTACTACAATGAGCAGTTCTTC. This rearrangement joins TRBV25-1 to TRBJ2-1; TRBD2 matches 7 bases. With 3 bases clipped from V and 3 bases from J, the junction kept 5 bases outside the gene matches. There are 15 residues in the CDR3. Germline values: CDR1 MGHDK, CDR2 SYGVNS. Full variable domain (rest looked up from reference TRBV25-1 and TRBJ2-1): EADIYQTPRYLVIGTGKKITLECSQTMGHDKMYWYQQDPGMELHLIHYSYGVNSTEKGDLSSESTVSRIRTEHFPLTLESARPSHTSQYLCASSEGGDYYNEQFFGPGTRLTVL.

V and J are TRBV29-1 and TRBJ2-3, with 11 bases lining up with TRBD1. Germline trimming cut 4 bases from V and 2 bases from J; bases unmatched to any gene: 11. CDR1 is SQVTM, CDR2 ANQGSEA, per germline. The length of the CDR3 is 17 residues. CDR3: CSVGGEWDRGVTDTQYF. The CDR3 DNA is TGCAGCGTTGGTGGGGAGTGGGACAGGGGGGTCACAGATACGCAGTATTTT.

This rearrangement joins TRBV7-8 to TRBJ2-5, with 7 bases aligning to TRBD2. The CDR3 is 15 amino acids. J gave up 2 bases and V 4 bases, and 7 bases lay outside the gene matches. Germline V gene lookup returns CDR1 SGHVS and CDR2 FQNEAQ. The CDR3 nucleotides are TGTGCCAGCAGCTCTGAGACTAGCAAGCAAGAGACCCAGTACTTC. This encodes CASSSETSKQETQYF.

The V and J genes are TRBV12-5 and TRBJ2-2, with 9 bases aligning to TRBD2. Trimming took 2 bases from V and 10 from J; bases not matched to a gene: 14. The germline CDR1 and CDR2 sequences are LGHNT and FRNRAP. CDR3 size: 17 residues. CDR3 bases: TGTGCTAGTGGTTTGTGGAGGGGGGCGGGAGGGAGCGAGGAGCTGTTTTTT. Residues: CASGLWRGAGGSEELFF.